In this sample, the clone carrying this T cell receptor (beta chain) turned up many times. Its antigen is still unknown. The same CDR3 arises from other DNA sequences in this sample as well. Some clones are missing from TCRdb's copy, which holds only in-frame ones; the method was immunoSEQ multiplex PCR. The sample yields 640,000 or so clones, around 72% seen once. The sample belongs to a study of shared clonotypes between healthy human individuals. Regarding the study as a whole: Sharing across a few donors was seen in 4% to 6.5% of naive CD4 clonotypes.

Each sample came from a Caucasian adult donor living in Nashville, Tennessee. Sequencing was carried out using memory CD4+ T cells sorted from blood. The sample's subset: CD45RA-negative fraction. This receptor was identified in a woman aged 25 to 39 in good health.

This CDR3 is CASSFQGLRETQYF. The CDR3 DNA reads TGCGCCAGCAGTTTTCAGGGTTTGAGGGAGACCCAGTACTTC. This chain uses TRBV5-1 with TRBJ2-5; possible D gene TRBD1, 5 bases. V was pared by 5 bases and J by 5 bases, with 16 bases between. The CDR3 has 14 residues. Germline V gene sequence: CDR1 SGHRS, CDR2 YFSETQ.